A single T cell receptor beta chain is shown here with its context. This record belongs to a study of blood T cell repertoires in COVID-19. Study-wide context: The origin of the acute and convalescent COVID-19 samples was the United States, Italy and Spain. Sources were T cells, B-cell-depleted T cells, or PBMCs; the material itself was cDNA or gDNA.

The V gene's germline CDR1 is MRHNA and CDR2 SNTAGT. The V and J ends lost 8 bases and 3 bases respectively, with 13 bases between them. The CDR3 is made up of 13 amino acids. Original handling: Counts of nucleated cells, estimated from reference gene primer amplification, were obtained. This table comes from immunoSEQ multiplex PCR, and its TCRdb copy is limited to in-frame clones, with some not included. V and J calls and clone size are those listed in that table; D and trimming were worked out from the DNA. The sample includes about 260,000 clones, roughly 87% seen only once; the top ten take around 0.7%.

The chain recombines TRBV6-4 with TRBJ1-1; D unresolved. This TCR came from a human donor in a cohort sampled during active COVID-19. Specimen: peripheral blood. CDR3 DNA: TGTGCCAGCGCTGAAGGTCGGGACACTGAAGCTTTCTTT. It encodes CASAEGRDTEAFF.